This passage covers 28 T cell receptor beta chains from one sample sequenced in a study of T-cell memory formation after mild COVID-19. TCRdb used MiXCR to reprocess the 5' RACE reads, holding one entry per CDR3 protein. The sample shows around 220,000 distinct CDR3 sequences, roughly 17% of them seen only once. Sequenced input: PBMCs or a T cell subset sorted from them (not recorded which). The source is a man aged 18 to 29 who had mild COVID-19 (a few samples of this study predate the infection). Cell type and time point are not known.

V and J are TRBV7-3 and TRBJ1-1; D is unclear. Germline V gene sequence: CDR1 SGHTA, CDR2 FQGTGA. CDR3 length: 13 residues. V shed 2 bases and J shed 2 bases, with 6 bases lying between them. The CDR3 sequence: CASSLPDNTEAFF. In nucleotides, the CDR3 is TGTGCCAGCAGCTTACCAGACAACACTGAAGCTTTCTTT.

The rearrangement links TRBV7-9 to TRBJ2-7, with D uncertain. V was shortened by 5 bases and J by 7 bases, with 6 bases between the two germline ends. Germline CDR1 SEHNR, CDR2 FQNEAQ (reference sequence). CDR3 size: 10 residues. In DNA form, the CDR3 reads TGTGCCAGCAGCCCCGGGGAGCAGTACTTC. It encodes CASSPGEQYF. The variable domain in full, with the rest retrieved from reference TRBV7-9 and TRBJ2-7, is DTGVSQNPRHKITKRGQNVTFRCDPISEHNRLYWYRQTLGQGPEFLTYFQNEAQLEKSRLLSDRFSAERPKGSFSTLEIQRTEQGDSAMYLCASSPGEQYFGPGTRLTVT.

The sample holds a few counts of this clonotype. The J gene is TRBJ1-2, the V gene TRBV5-6; a weak D match, TRBD1 (5 bases). Trimming removed 7 bases from V and 4 bases from J, with 11 bases in between. CDR1 and CDR2 (germline): SGHDT, YYEEEE. The CDR3 is 12 residues long. CDR3 amino acids: CASHGTIYGYTF. DNA for the CDR3: TGTGCCAGCCACGGGACCATCTATGGCTACACCTTC.

There are many counts of this clonotype. CDR3 sequence (DNA): TGTGCCAGCAGCCCCACGGGGGGGATCAATGAGCAGTTCTTC. Translated, it gives CASSPTGGINEQFF. V is TRBV7-2 and J is TRBJ2-1; 8 bases align to TRBD2. This CDR3 is built from 14 residues. The V gene's germline CDR1 is SGHTA and CDR2 FQGNSA. V shed 5 bases, J shed 6 bases, and the junction held 6 bases outside the gene matches.

There are a few counts of this clonotype. This chain connects TRBV7-2 to TRBJ1-5; no clear D gene. Trimming removed 3 bases at V and 4 bases at J, with 13 bases between. The germline V gene encodes CDR1 SGHTA and CDR2 FQGNSA. This CDR3 is built from 15 residues. The CDR3 region has the DNA TGTGCCAGCAGCTTCAGCCGAGTAGTGAATCAGCCCCAGCATTTT. It translates to CASSFSRVVNQPQHF.

The chain couples TRBV18 to TRBJ2-2; D is unclear. Germline V CDR1 and CDR2: KGHSH, LQKENI. This CDR3 contains 15 residues. Trimming took off 0 bases at V and 2 bases at J, with 7 bases between the two ends. The CDR3 protein is CASSPPGSNTGELFF. The CDR3 nucleotides are TGTGCCAGCTCACCACCGGGGTCAAACACCGGGGAGCTGTTTTTT.

The chain joins TRBV5-1 to TRBJ1-6; D ambiguous. CDR3 size: 15 residues. Trimming pared 0 bases from V and 7 bases from J, leaving 11 bases between. Germline CDR1 SGHRS, CDR2 YFSETQ. The CDR3 DNA reads as TGCGCCAGCAGCTTGGCCTTTGATAGGAATTCACCCCTCCACTTT. Protein: CASSLAFDRNSPLHF.

This clonotype was detected ten times or more. The chain carries TRBV7-9 and TRBJ1-5; D not certain. Germline lookup yields CDR1 SEHNR and CDR2 FQNEAQ (reference sequence). There are 14 residues in the CDR3. V was shortened by 3 bases and J by 7 bases, with 13 bases between the two germline ends. The CDR3 spells CASSFGPREQPQHF. The CDR3 DNA reads as TGTGCCAGCAGCTTCGGGCCACGCGAACAGCCCCAGCATTTT.

The chain carries TRBV6-6 and TRBJ1-3; D is perhaps TRBD1 (6 bases). There are 15 residues in the CDR3. Looked up from germline, CDR1 is MNHNY and CDR2 is SVGAGI (reference sequence). Trimming took off 5 bases at V and 1 base at J, with 12 bases between the two ends. This chain's CDR3 is CASSRPRGSGNTIYF. In nucleotides, the CDR3 is TGTGCCAGCAGTCGCCCCAGGGGATCTGGAAACACCATATATTTT.

Many counts were recorded for this clonotype. The chain carries TRBV2 and TRBJ2-5; 8 bases line up with TRBD2. The V and J ends lost 4 bases and 7 bases, in that order; junction bases with no gene match: 8. The CDR3 covers 14 residues. Germline V CDR1 and CDR2: SNHLY, FYNNEI. The DNA of the CDR3 is TGTGCCAGCAGTGGGGCAGCAGCGGGGGTGACCCAGTACTTC. Translating it yields CASSGAAAGVTQYF.

The gene calls are TRBV28 and TRBJ1-5, with D uncertain. The V gene's germline CDR1 is MDHEN and CDR2 SYDVKM. V lost 1 base and J 7 bases, leaving 5 bases between the germline ends. The CDR3 consists of 12 residues. Here the CDR3 DNA reads TGTGCCAGCAGTTTATCCCGGCAGCCCCAGCATTTT. Amino acids: CASSLSRQPQHF.

This clonotype was seen only a few times. The V and J genes are TRBV6-6 and TRBJ1-6; unclear D gene. Between the trimmed V and J ends, which lost 2 bases and 1 base, there was a span of 12 bases. The CDR3 extends over 17 amino acids. In germline, CDR1 is MNHNY, CDR2 SVGAGI (reference sequence). The DNA for the CDR3 is TGTGCCAGCAGTTACCGAGGGAGGGAATCCTATAATTCACCCCTCCACTTT. The encoded protein is CASSYRGRESYNSPLHF.

The genes are TRBV14 and TRBJ2-7; D possibly corresponds to TRBD1 (5 bases). This CDR3 is 13 amino acids long. Germline assignment: CDR1 SGHDN and CDR2 FVKESK. V lost 0 bases and J lost 7, with 10 bases in between. The CDR3 bases are TGTGCCAGCAGCCAAGACAGGGCGAGTGAGCAGTACGTC. As protein: CASSQDRASEQYV.

This clonotype was recorded a few times. The CDR3 DNA reads as TGTGCCAGCAGCGTGGGACAGGGGGCGCGTGAGCAGTACTTC. Its translation: CASSVGQGAREQYF. This chain links TRBV5-6 with TRBJ2-7; 12 bases line up with TRBD1. Germline V CDR1 and CDR2: SGHDT, YYEEEE. Unmatched junction bases numbered 6, after V lost 4 bases and J lost 7 bases. The CDR3 has 14 amino acids.

This clonotype was picked up a small number of times. The chain combines TRBV12-3 or TRBV12-4 with TRBJ1-3; tentative D call: TRBD1 (5 bases). Between the trimmed V and J ends, which lost 3 bases and 7 bases, there was a span of 10 bases. The CDR3 has 13 amino acids. The CDR3 nucleotides are TGTGCCAGCAGTTTTGTGGGGCGGAACACCATATATTTT. Amino acids: CASSFVGRNTIYF.

The chain employs TRBV7-8 and TRBJ2-5, with 9 bases lining up with TRBD2. Germline V gives CDR1 SGHVS, CDR2 FQNEAQ. The CDR3 spans 17 residues. V gave up 4 bases and J gave up 4 bases; unmatched junction bases: 13. CDR3 loop: CASSSAGGQGVLETQYF. CDR3 DNA sequence: TGTGCCAGCAGCTCAGCGGGGGGCCAGGGGGTGTTAGAGACCCAGTACTTC.

The rearrangement links TRBV12-3 or TRBV12-4 to TRBJ1-6; perhaps TRBD1 as D (5 bases). V lost 7 bases and J 5 bases, leaving 12 bases between the germline ends. CDR3 length: 14 residues. The CDR3 region is CASTLGQDNSPLHF. CDR3 DNA sequence: TGTGCCAGCACCCTCGGACAAGATAATTCACCCCTCCACTTT.

V usage is TRBV5-1 and J usage is TRBJ2-5; D assignment may be TRBD1 or TRBD2 (5 bases each). Trimming left V 6 bases short and J 4 bases short, with 16 bases between. This CDR3 is built from 14 residues. Germline loops: CDR1 SGHRS, CDR2 YFSETQ. The CDR3 here is CASTEGPSVETQYF. DNA for the CDR3: TGCGCCAGCACCGAGGGACCATCGGTAGAGACCCAGTACTTC.

This clonotype was recorded a few times. The chain uses TRBV6-5 and TRBJ2-7, with 7 bases identical to TRBD1. This CDR3 comprises 15 residues. V was clipped by 6 bases and J by 3 bases; unmatched bases: 11. Germline values: CDR1 MNHEY, CDR2 SVGAGI. The DNA of the CDR3 is TGTGCCAGCAGACGACAGGGTAGGGGAATCTACGAGCAGTACTTC. Amino acid sequence: CASRRQGRGIYEQYF.

This rearrangement joins TRBV5-1 to TRBJ2-5; 10 bases fit TRBD2. The CDR3 is 16 residues long. Trimming took 2 bases from V and 2 from J; bases not matched to a gene: 6. The germline V gene has CDR1 SGHRS and CDR2 YFSETQ. CDR3 coding DNA: TGCGCCAGCAGCTTTGCTAGCGGGGGCCCTCAAGAGACCCAGTACTTC. As protein: CASSFASGGPQETQYF.

This clonotype has a handful of counts. The J gene is TRBJ2-5, the V gene TRBV20-1; TRBD2 is a possible D gene (6 bases). This CDR3 contains 13 residues. Trimming removed 1 base from V and 2 bases from J, with 8 bases in between. Germline V gene data show CDR1 as DFQATT and CDR2 as SNEGSKA (reference sequence). CDR3 amino acids: CSARVAGQETQYF. As DNA, the CDR3 is TGCAGTGCTAGAGTGGCGGGACAAGAGACCCAGTACTTC.

This clonotype came up a few times. The V call is TRBV5-1, the J call TRBJ2-1, with TRBD1 as a possible D gene (6 bases). CDR1 is SGHRS, CDR2 YFSETQ, per germline. The CDR3 is 14 amino acids. Trimming cost V 0 bases and J 9 bases, with 13 bases left between them. In DNA, the CDR3 is TGCGCCAGCAGCTTGGTTTCAGTAGGGGGTGAGCAGTTCTTC. It codes for CASSLVSVGGEQFF.

This chain joins TRBV6-1 and TRBJ1-5; the D gene is possibly TRBD1 (5 bases). CDR3 size: 15 residues. Trimming pared 4 bases from V and 2 bases from J, leaving 12 bases between. The V gene's germline CDR1 is MNHNS and CDR2 SASEGT. CDR3 amino acids: CASSARAQGNQPQHF. The CDR3 DNA sequence: TGTGCCAGCAGTGCCAGGGCTCAGGGCAATCAGCCCCAGCATTTT.

The chain joins TRBV5-1 to TRBJ1-5; TRBD1 matches 7 bases. This CDR3 is 15 amino acids long. The junction had 8 bases not matched to a gene; V was cut back by 4 bases and J by 4 bases. The germline CDR1 and CDR2 sequences are SGHRS and YFSETQ. This CDR3 reads CASSPDGTVNQPQHF. CDR3 sequence (DNA): TGCGCCAGCAGCCCAGACGGGACAGTTAATCAGCCCCAGCATTTT.

This chain uses TRBV6-4 with TRBJ2-3; 9 bases line up with TRBD2. This CDR3 is 14 amino acids long. Germline trimming cut 6 bases from V and 2 bases from J; bases unmatched to any gene: 3. The V gene's germline CDR1 is MRHNA and CDR2 SNTAGT. This CDR3 is CASRRGGVTDTQYF. CDR3 coding DNA: TGTGCCAGCAGACGCGGGGGGGTCACAGATACGCAGTATTTT.

This clonotype came up many times. This chain links TRBV5-1 with TRBJ2-1; 9 positions match TRBD1. The CDR3 covers 15 residues. The V and J ends lost 3 bases and 6 bases, in that order; junction bases with no gene match: 7. Looked up from germline, CDR1 is SGHRS and CDR2 is YFSETQ. As DNA, the CDR3 is TGCGCCAGCAGCTCCCCGGGACAGGGAGGCAATGAGCAGTTCTTC. Its translation is CASSSPGQGGNEQFF.

This clonotype has only a few counts. This chain links TRBV6-2 or TRBV6-3 with TRBJ2-5; 7 nucleotides agree with TRBD2. Germline CDR1 is MNHEY and CDR2 is SVGEGT. This CDR3 contains 16 residues. V dropped 5 bases and J dropped 3; count of bases not matched to a gene: 12. CDR3 nucleotides: TGTGCCAGCAGTGATCCTGCCGGGACTAAAAAAGAGACCCAGTACTTC. Protein: CASSDPAGTKKETQYF.

This clonotype was counted only a few times. CDR3: CASKAAGSMNTEAFF. For the CDR3, the DNA is TGTGCCAGCAAAGCGGCAGGAAGCATGAACACTGAAGCTTTCTTT. The chain carries TRBV12-3 or TRBV12-4 and TRBJ1-1; no definite D call. V lost 7 bases and J 0 bases, leaving 15 bases between the germline ends. CDR3 length: 15 residues.